This TCR beta chain was obtained from a study of human T cells and chemical hapten exposure. Whole-study results and caveats: DPC sensitization did not alter TCRs above 1 in 1000 frequency.

The germline gives CDR1 SEHNR, CDR2 FQNEAQ (reference sequence). The CDR3 has 16 amino acids. V lost 5 bases, J lost 5 bases, and 10 bases stayed unmatched. Individual cDNA molecules (in the library) carried attached unique molecular identifiers. Original data processing: TCR counts had a median of 95,638 per sample and spanned about 23,224 to 750,000. One entry per CDR3 protein results from TCRdb running MiXCR on the RACE reads. The V and J calls come from TCRdb's annotation, not from the publication. The table records some 120,000 distinct CDR3 sequences, approximately 10% of them present only once. With regard to this clonotype: Its antigen is currently unknown.

Time point denoted: healthy volunteer bleed at 2 weeks. Unfractionated whole blood was the source from which total RNA was extracted. Sequencing was done on a sample of whole blood. The receptor was isolated from a male donor in good health. Some clones in this sample may be carry-over from other donors' samples. The gene calls are TRBV7-9 and TRBJ2-5; 11 bases line up with TRBD2. This chain's CDR3 is CASSARLAGQVETQYF. DNA of the CDR3: TGTGCCAGCAGCGCTAGACTAGCGGGACAGGTTGAGACCCAGTACTTC.